This TCR beta chain was documented in a study of blood T cell repertoires in COVID-19. On the study more broadly: T cells, B-cell-depleted T cells, or PBMCs supplied cDNA or gDNA.

Original data processing: The authors estimated nucleated cell counts from reference gene primer amplification. Profiling relied on immunoSEQ multiplex PCR, and the TCRdb table lists in-frame clones only, not all of them. V and J calls and clone size follow that table, whereas D and trimming were derived from the DNA. The sample includes a few hundred thousand clones, roughly 89% of them seen just once. The sequencing input was peripheral blood. This TCR derives from a man younger than 40 with acute or convalescent COVID-19.

Here the CDR3 reads CAWSARGITDTQYF. The DNA of the CDR3 is TGTGCCTGGAGCGCCCGAGGGATCACAGATACGCAGTATTTT. The chain recombines TRBV30 with TRBJ2-3, with D possibly TRBD2 on 5 matching bases. The CDR3 totals 14 residues. Looked up from germline, CDR1 is GTSNPN and CDR2 is SVGIG (reference sequence). With 3 bases removed from V and 2 bases from J, the gap between germline ends came to 12 bases.